Listed here are 31 T cell receptor beta chains from one sample, sequenced in a study of CD8+CD57+ T cells in acquired aplastic anemia. Patients sequenced had flow cytometry evidence of CD8+CD57+ cell expansion. Genomic DNA served as template for TCR beta VDJ and CDR3 profiling. MiXCR was run by TCRdb on the reads, yielding one entry per CDR3 protein. Altogether approximately 260,000 distinct CDR3 sequences are present, approximately 82% being singletons, with the ten largest covering about two fifths. The sample comprised sorted CD4+, CD8+, or CD8+CD57+ T cells (not recorded which) from PBMCs. These receptors all come from a human donor with aplastic anemia.

This clonotype has a handful of counts. Sequence at one end of the junction differs from germline and may be a read error. The chain has TRBV12-3 or TRBV12-4 and TRBJ1-4; D gene unclear. The CDR3 has 14 amino acids. The CDR3 here is CASSFRGQETQYFF. As DNA, the CDR3 is TGTGCCAGCAGTTTCCGAGGGCAAGAGACCCAGTACTTCTTT.

A word on this clonotype: The CDR3 end shows no conserved phenylalanine or tryptophan, and so a read error is likely. Because the CDR3's place on the DNA is in doubt, the DNA is left out and the CDR3 is given as listed by TCRdb. The chain has TRBV7-9 and TRBJ2-1; TRBD1, as called in the table, went unchecked against the DNA. Including both end residues, the CDR3 is 13 amino acids long. Germline assignment: CDR1 SEHNR and CDR2 FQNEAQ (reference sequence). The CDR3 reads CASSLGAGGGKRP.

With regard to this clonotype: Germline and junction disagree at one end, which may indicate a read error. This chain joins TRBV7-9 and TRBJ1-5, with D unclear. This CDR3 comprises 14 residues. CDR1 and CDR2 from the germline V gene are SEHNR and FQNEAQ (reference sequence). The CDR3 nucleotides read TGTGCCAGCAGTTTGTCGTCTAGCAATCCGCCCCAGCATTTT. Its protein product is CASSLSSSNPPQHF.

The gene calls are TRBV7-3 and TRBJ1-1; D is unresolved. V gave up 6 bases and J gave up 1 base, with 15 bases separating them. The CDR3 runs to 15 residues. Germline V gene data show CDR1 as SGHTA and CDR2 as FQGTGA. The CDR3 nucleotides are TGTGCCAGCAGATTACATCCGAACGCGAACACTGAAGCTTTCTTT. This sequence encodes CASRLHPNANTEAFF.

The chain links TRBV10-2 to TRBJ1-6; 10 positions agree with TRBD1. Trimming cost V 0 bases and J 7 bases; bases outside gene matches: 3. Germline CDR1 and CDR2: WSHSY and SAAADI. The CDR3 contains 16 residues. In nucleotides, the CDR3 is TGCGCCAGCAGTGAGTCCTTGACAGGGGGCAATTCACCCCTCCACTTT. Encoded protein: CASSESLTGGNSPLHF.

The count of this clonotype is one. Its ends do not fully match the called genes, so a read error is possible. The rearrangement joins TRBV7-8 to TRBJ1-5, with 7 nucleotides matching TRBD1. The CDR3 is 15 amino acids. The germline gives CDR1 SGHVS, CDR2 FQNEAQ. CDR3 DNA sequence: TGTGCCAACAGCTTAGGGGGCGGGACCAATCCGCAGCAGCATTTT. Translated, it gives CANSLGGGTNPQQHF.

V gene TRBV5-1 combines with J gene TRBJ2-3; D is unclear. The CDR3 length is 14 residues. Germline-derived CDR1 and CDR2 are SGHRS and YFSETQ. Trimming pared 6 bases from V and 5 bases from J, leaving 16 bases between. The CDR3 reads CASKLAGGKDTQYF. As DNA, the CDR3 is TGCGCCAGCAAGCTTGCCGGTGGGAAAGATACGCAGTATTTT.

Concerning this clonotype: The missing conserved phenylalanine or tryptophan at the end of this CDR3 makes a read error likely. It is unclear where the CDR3 begins or ends on the DNA, so no DNA is shown, and the CDR3 is as TCRdb lists it. The chain carries TRBV7-3 and TRBJ1-2. Per germline, CDR1 SGHTA and CDR2 FQGTGA. A total of 13 residues make up the CDR3, ends included. The CDR3 sequence: CASSQGLAGGYSV.

The chain joins TRBV7-2 to TRBJ2-5, with 10 bases lining up with TRBD1. This CDR3 is built from 14 residues. V gave up 3 bases and J gave up 5 bases; unmatched junction bases: 3. The germline gives CDR1 SGHTA, CDR2 FQGNSA. The CDR3: CASSLTGGAETQYF. The CDR3 bases are TGTGCCAGCAGCTTGACAGGGGGCGCCGAGACCCAGTACTTC.

As regards this clonotype: Because it lacks the conserved phenylalanine or tryptophan at the end, this CDR3 is likely a read error. No DNA is shown, since the ends of the CDR3 on it are uncertain; the CDR3 is the one TCRdb lists. This rearrangement joins TRBV2 to TRBJ2-1; no DNA check was done on the table's D call, TRBD1. CDR1 SNHLY and CDR2 FYNNEI come from the germline V gene. Both ends counted, the CDR3 spans 16 residues. The CDR3: CASRQGGGNGQDEQLC.

This chain links TRBV7-9 with TRBJ2-7; possible D gene TRBD1, 6 bases. Germline values: CDR1 SEHNR, CDR2 FQNEAQ (reference sequence). The CDR3 totals 18 residues. With 2 bases removed from V and 2 bases from J, the gap between germline ends came to 22 bases. The CDR3 protein is CASSLSADRTVGPYEQYV. In nucleotides, the CDR3 is TGTGCCAGCAGCTTATCAGCCGACCGGACAGTCGGGCCCTACGAGCAGTACGTC.

Details on this clonotype: Compared with germline, one end of the junction differs, possibly owing to a read error. The chain carries TRBV9 and TRBJ2-7; D possibly uses TRBD1 or TRBD2 (5 bases each). This CDR3 comprises 14 residues. The germline CDR1 and CDR2 sequences are SGDLS and YYNGEE. The CDR3: CATSGRGFAYVQYF. CDR3 nucleotides: TGTGCCACCAGCGGCCGGGGCTTTGCCTACGTGCAGTACTTC.

J is TRBJ1-2 and V is TRBV20-1; no clear D gene. The CDR3 consists of 14 residues. Looked up from germline, CDR1 is DFQATT and CDR2 is SNEGSKA (reference sequence). Trimming pared 6 bases from V and 7 bases from J, leaving 21 bases between. CDR3 in amino acids: CSASSLGCKTGYTF. In DNA form, the CDR3 reads TGCAGTGCCAGTAGTCTCGGATGCAAGACTGGCTACACCTTC.

This clonotype was observed a single time. The final CDR3 position lacks the conserved phenylalanine or tryptophan, pointing to a likely read error. Because the CDR3's place on the DNA is in doubt, the DNA is left out and the CDR3 is given as listed by TCRdb. The genes are TRBV7-8 and TRBJ1-2. The germline gives CDR1 SGHVS, CDR2 FQNEAQ. The CDR3 contains 13 residues when both ends are counted. The CDR3 is CASSQALGADTQY.

This sequence joins TRBV2 and TRBJ1-2, with D uncertain. The CDR3 is 11 residues long. V was cut by 5 bases and J by 7 bases, with 8 bases left in between. Germline CDR1 reads SNHLY; CDR2 reads FYNNEI. CDR3 amino acids: CASSLGIGYTF. As DNA, the CDR3 is TGTGCCAGCAGTTTAGGTATTGGCTACACCTTC.

J is TRBJ2-3 and V is TRBV9; D is possibly TRBD2 (5 bases). With 4 bases removed from V and 6 bases from J, the gap between germline ends came to 18 bases. CDR3 size: 15 residues. Germline loops: CDR1 SGDLS, CDR2 YYNGEE. Here the CDR3 reads CASSLGATTGDTQYF. CDR3 in DNA: TGTGCCAGCAGCTTAGGTGCGACTACGGGGGATACGCAGTATTTT.

V is TRBV7-2 and J is TRBJ2-3; D might be TRBD2 (6 bases). Trimming cost V 1 base and J 14 bases, with 13 bases left between them. Germline values: CDR1 SGHTA, CDR2 FQGNSA. CDR3 length: 12 residues. The CDR3 is CASSLGSGSGYF. DNA for the CDR3: TGTGCCAGCAGCTTAGGTTCCGGTAGCGGGTATTTT.

As regards this clonotype: Germline and junction disagree at one end, which may indicate a read error. V gene TRBV7-8 combines with J gene TRBJ2-5; 8 nucleotides agree with TRBD1. Germline assignment: CDR1 SGHVS and CDR2 FQNEAQ. The CDR3 has 14 amino acids. As DNA, the CDR3 is TGTGCCAGCAGCTTAGGGCAGGGGGCCGAGACGCAGTATTTC. Translated, it gives CASSLGQGAETQYF.

This chain links TRBV7-8 with TRBJ2-3, with D possibly being TRBD1 or TRBD2 (5 bases each). CDR1 and CDR2 (germline): SGHVS, FQNEAQ. Trimming removed 1 base at V and 15 bases at J, with 23 bases between. The CDR3 is made up of 15 amino acids. This CDR3 is CASSLGGRPDTKHYF. In DNA, the CDR3 is TGTGCCAGCAGCTTAGGGGGACGGCCCGATACGAAGCATTATTTT.

J is TRBJ2-1 and V is TRBV7-9; D is unclear. Germline CDR1 reads SEHNR; CDR2 reads FQNEAQ (reference sequence). CDR3 length equals 15 residues. V shed 5 bases and J shed 15 bases, with 26 bases lying between them. The CDR3: CASSHPYSPTLGMFF. CDR3 DNA: TGTGCCAGCAGCCATCCCTATAGCCCCACTCTGGGAATGTTCTTC.

Concerning this clonotype itself: This CDR3 fails to terminate in the conserved phenylalanine or tryptophan, so it likely reflects a read error. The DNA is omitted, as the CDR3 cannot be located on it reliably, and the CDR3 follows TCRdb's listing. The CDR3 here is CASGGGLGSYSFQ. J is TRBJ1-1 and V is TRBV7-9; the listed D gene, TRBD1, was not tested against the DNA. The CDR3 has 13 residues if both end residues are counted. Looked up from germline, CDR1 is SEHNR and CDR2 is FQNEAQ (reference sequence).

V is TRBV7-9 and J is TRBJ1-6; perhaps TRBD1 as D (5 bases). V lost 4 bases, J lost 6 bases, and 19 bases lay in between. The germline V gene has CDR1 SEHNR and CDR2 FQNEAQ (reference sequence). This CDR3 spans 17 amino acids. CDR3 nucleotide sequence: TGTGCCAGCAGCTCTGACAGCGCCATGATGCTTAATTCACCCCTCCACTTT. Protein product: CASSSDSAMMLNSPLHF.

This clonotype was seen a handful of times. An end of the junction does not agree with germline; a read error may underlie this. The rearrangement links TRBV9 to TRBJ2-3; D not certain. CDR3 length equals 14 residues. Germline values: CDR1 SGDLS, CDR2 YYNGEE. The CDR3 protein is CASGLAGNIHYFDF. Written as DNA, the CDR3 is TGTGCCAGCGGCTTAGCTGGGAACATTCATTACTTCGATTTT. The variable domain in full, completed from reference TRBV9 and TRBJ2-3, reads DSGVTQTPKHLITATGQRVTLRCSPRSGDLSVYWYQQSLDQGLQFLIQYYNGEERAKGNILERFSAQQFPDLHSELNLSSLELGDSALYFCASGLAGNIHYFDFGPGTRLTVL.

Comment on this clonotype: Since the CDR3 does not end with the conserved phenylalanine or tryptophan, this likely comes from a read error. The DNA is left out, because the CDR3 cannot be placed on it with certainty; the CDR3 is given as TCRdb lists it. The chain links TRBV7-9 to TRBJ1-1. The CDR3 contains 13 residues when both ends are counted. The germline V gene has CDR1 SEHNR and CDR2 FQNEAQ (reference sequence). The CDR3 sequence: CASSLNRSGGADE.

The CDR3 loop reads CAVILGRETQYF. As DNA, the CDR3 is TGTGCCGTCATCTTGGGGAGGGAGACCCAGTACTTC. The genes are TRBV5-6 and TRBJ2-5; tentative D call: TRBD2 (6 bases). V was trimmed by 10 bases and J by 5 bases, leaving 15 bases between them. This CDR3 region has 12 residues. From germline, CDR1 is SGHDT and CDR2 YYEEEE.

The chain employs TRBV7-2 and TRBJ2-3, with D possibly matching TRBD2 (7 bases). The J call may be in error: the DNA end matches TRBJ2-4 better. The CDR3 runs to 13 residues. CDR1 and CDR2 (germline): SGHTA, FQGNSA. The CDR3 loop is CASSRGGGDIQYF. The CDR3, as DNA: TGTGCCAGCAGCCGCGGGGGCGGAGACATTCAGTACTTC.

Details on this clonotype: A read error may produce the germline difference seen at one junction end. The rearrangement uses TRBV7-9 and TRBJ2-1; tentatively, D is TRBD2 (6 bases). Germline values: CDR1 SEHNR, CDR2 FQNEAQ (reference sequence). The CDR3 length is 15 residues. CDR3 sequence: CASSGRGGGPNEQFF. For the CDR3, the DNA is TGCGCCAGCAGCGGCCGCGGCGGAGGGCCTAACGAGCAGTTCTTC.

A word on this clonotype: One end of the junction does not line up with germline, which may come from a read error. The J gene is TRBJ2-3, the V gene TRBV7-6; no firm D call. This CDR3 has 14 residues. The germline gives CDR1 SGHVS, CDR2 FNYEAQ. CDR3 nucleotide sequence: TGTGCCAGCAGCTTAGCCCCCGGTGCCGATAAGTATTTTTTT. The encoded protein is CASSLAPGADKYFF.

This clonotype was observed a few times. The V and J genes are TRBV5-5 and TRBJ2-1; perhaps TRBD1 as D (5 bases). This CDR3 contains 15 residues. Trimming stripped 0 bases from V and 2 bases from J, with 9 bases between. Germline CDR1 reads SGHKS; CDR2 reads YYEKEE (reference sequence). CDR3 coding DNA: TGTGCCAGCAGCTTGGCTGACAGAGCCTACAATGAGCAGTTCTTC. This encodes CASSLADRAYNEQFF.

The table lists this clonotype with a count of one. The chain carries TRBV20-1 and TRBJ2-1, with TRBD1 as a possible D gene (6 bases). The CDR3 totals 12 residues. The V gene's germline CDR1 is DFQATT and CDR2 SNEGSKA (reference sequence). Trimming cost V 0 bases and J 14 bases, with 14 bases left between them. The CDR3 DNA reads as TGCAGTGCTAGAGATCTCCGGACAGCGAAGTTCTTC. Translated, it gives CSARDLRTAKFF.

Details on this clonotype: Here the CDR3 omits its conserved ending phenylalanine or tryptophan, so a read error is the likely source. Because the CDR3's place on the DNA is in doubt, the DNA is left out and the CDR3 is given as listed by TCRdb. This chain connects TRBV7-2 to TRBJ2-1; the D call of TRBD1 is as the table states it, not checked on the DNA. The germline V gene encodes CDR1 SGHTA and CDR2 FQGNSA. The CDR3 has 13 residues if both end residues are counted. The CDR3 sequence: CASSDGRNGTALS.